What follows are 13 T cell receptor beta chains derived from one specimen sequenced in a study of cytomegalovirus exposure and HLA in healthy donors. In the PCR, 60 Vbeta and 13 Jbeta primers were used. The method was immunoSEQ multiplex PCR; TCRdb's version includes in-frame clones alone and lacks a portion of them. The sample consists of some 170,000 clones, around four fifths of them appearing once. The sample consisted of PBMCs. These receptors were collected from a woman between 45 and 60 years old in good health and CMV-seronegative.

The chain carries TRBV28 and TRBJ1-1; 7 bases are shared with TRBD1. Germline V CDR1 and CDR2: MDHEN, SYDVKM. V trimming: 6 bases; J trimming: 3 bases; junction bases outside the gene matches: 4. There are 13 residues in the CDR3. The CDR3 coding sequence is TGTGCCAGCAGGGCCACAGGGGACACTGAAGCTTTCTTT. Translating gives CASRATGDTEAFF.

The rearrangement uses TRBV25-1 and TRBJ2-7, with D unresolved. The CDR3 covers 13 residues. From germline, CDR1 is MGHDK and CDR2 SYGVNS. Trimming left V 5 bases short and J 1 base short, with 9 bases between. The CDR3 region is CASSLGPSYEQYF. The CDR3 region has the DNA TGTGCCAGCAGTCTCGGTCCGTCCTACGAGCAGTACTTC.

V gene TRBV5-1 combines with J gene TRBJ1-2; maybe TRBD1 (5 bases). There are 15 residues in the CDR3. With 0 bases removed from V and 3 bases from J, the gap between germline ends came to 12 bases. Germline V gives CDR1 SGHRS, CDR2 YFSETQ. The CDR3 sequence is CASSLEGAGDYGYTF. The CDR3, as DNA: TGCGCCAGCAGCTTGGAAGGGGCTGGGGACTATGGCTACACCTTC.

This chain connects TRBV4-1 to TRBJ1-4, with D possibly TRBD1 on 6 matching bases. This CDR3 contains 15 residues. Trimming took off 1 base at V and 2 bases at J, with 8 bases between the two ends. CDR1 is MGHRA and CDR2 is YSYEKL in the germline V gene. As DNA, the CDR3 is TGCGCCAGCAGCCAAGTGGGGGCGACTAATGAAAAACTGTTTTTT. This encodes CASSQVGATNEKLFF.

The V call is TRBV15, the J call TRBJ1-1, with D possibly TRBD1 on 5 matching bases. V was clipped by 8 bases and J by 1 base, with 11 bases between them. CDR1 LNHNV and CDR2 YYDKDF come from the germline V gene (reference sequence). This CDR3 is 13 amino acids long. CDR3 residues: CATVQGPNTEAFF. As DNA, the CDR3 is TGTGCCACCGTGCAGGGTCCGAACACTGAAGCTTTCTTT. The full variable domain, completed using reference TRBV15 and TRBJ1-1, is DAMVIQNPRYQVTQFGKPVTLSCSQTLNHNVMYWYQQKSSQAPKLLFHYYDKDFNNEADTPDNFQSRRPNTSFCFLDIRSPGLGDTAMYLCATVQGPNTEAFFGQGTRLTVV.

The rearrangement links TRBV7-2 to TRBJ1-1, with D maybe TRBD1 (6 bases). The CDR3 has 14 amino acids. CDR1 and CDR2 from the germline V gene are SGHTA and FQGNSA. V gave up 5 bases and J gave up 1 base, with 11 bases separating them. The CDR3 spells CASSHRDTNTEAFF. CDR3 DNA: TGTGCCAGCAGCCACAGGGACACGAACACTGAAGCTTTCTTT.

This clone was recorded only once. V gene TRBV30 combines with J gene TRBJ2-1; the match to TRBD2 covers 9 bases. J lost 8 bases, V lost 2 bases, and 4 bases had no gene match. The CDR3 consists of 13 residues. The germline CDR1 and CDR2 sequences are GTSNPN and SVGIG (reference sequence). CDR3 in amino acids: CAWSPRTSDEQFF. The CDR3 nucleotides are TGTGCCTGGAGTCCCAGGACTAGCGATGAGCAGTTCTTC.

The chain links TRBV6-5 to TRBJ1-3, with TRBD1 matching 10 bases. This CDR3 is built from 16 residues. V gave up 4 bases and J gave up 2 bases; unmatched junction bases: 5. Germline-derived CDR1 and CDR2 are MNHEY and SVGAGI. CDR3 region: CASSSKTGGTGNTIYF. CDR3 sequence (DNA): TGTGCCAGCAGTTCCAAGACAGGGGGCACTGGAAACACCATATATTTT.

The table lists this clone with a count of one. The V call is TRBV5-1, the J call TRBJ1-4; D is possibly TRBD1 (5 bases). CDR1 and CDR2 (germline): SGHRS, YFSETQ. The V gene lost 4 bases and the J gene lost 6 bases, with 16 bases spanning the gap. The CDR3 extends over 15 amino acids. DNA of the CDR3: TGCGCCAGCAGCCCTGGCTTGGGGCGAGATGAAAAACTGTTTTTT. It is translated as CASSPGLGRDEKLFF.

The sample holds one count of this clone. In DNA form, the CDR3 reads TGTGCCAGTAGTACCAGGGGGTGGGACACTGAAGCTTTCTTT. As protein: CASSTRGWDTEAFF. V is TRBV19 and J is TRBJ1-1; TRBD1 matches at 7 bases. Germline V gives CDR1 LNHDA, CDR2 SQIVND (reference sequence). With 4 bases clipped from V and 3 bases from J, the junction kept 5 bases outside the gene matches. CDR3 size: 14 residues.

The V call is TRBV4-3, the J call TRBJ2-7; D is perhaps TRBD1 (5 bases). The CDR3 length is 14 residues. The germline V gene has CDR1 LGHNA and CDR2 YSLEER. The germline V and J ends were trimmed by 1 base and 4 bases, with 11 bases remaining between them. CDR3 in DNA: TGCGCCAGCAGCCAAGTGGGGCAGATGTACGAGCAGTACTTC. Its translation: CASSQVGQMYEQYF.

This chain uses TRBV10-3 with TRBJ1-2; a weak D match, TRBD1 (5 bases). Trimming cost V 4 bases and J 8 bases, with 11 bases left between them. This CDR3 contains 12 residues. Germline V CDR1 and CDR2: ENHRY, SYGVKD. CDR3 sequence: CAISGWGEGYTF. CDR3 nucleotides: TGTGCCATCAGTGGGTGGGGGGAAGGCTACACCTTC.

This chain joins TRBV28 and TRBJ1-2; tentative D call: TRBD1 (5 bases). Germline CDR1 reads MDHEN; CDR2 reads SYDVKM. The CDR3 is 17 amino acids. V lost 3 bases and J lost 8, with 25 bases in between. The CDR3 is CASSLPFWTGLWRGYTF. The DNA for the CDR3 is TGTGCCAGCAGTTTGCCCTTTTGGACGGGACTCTGGAGAGGCTACACCTTC.